One sample yielded the 27 T cell receptor beta chains listed below, sequenced in a study of blood T cell repertoires in COVID-19. The repertoire was sequenced with immunoSEQ multiplex PCR; TCRdb's copy has only in-frame clones and lacks some. Here the sample spans some 200,000 clones, 80% being singletons. Sample: PBMCs or T cells enriched from blood (not recorded which). The receptors shown here come from a woman aged 40 to 50 with acute COVID-19.

The chain has TRBV3-1 (or the pseudogene TRBV3-2) and TRBJ2-1; TRBD2 is a possible D gene (5 bases). This CDR3 is 16 amino acids long. CDR1 and CDR2 from the germline V gene are LGHDT and YNNKEL (reference sequence). Between the trimmed V and J ends, which lost 5 bases and 0 bases, there was a span of 14 bases. The CDR3 DNA reads TGTGCCAGCAGCGAGCTAGCCCTTAGCTCCTACAATGAGCAGTTCTTC. Translation: CASSELALSSYNEQFF.

The chain recombines TRBV7-8 with TRBJ1-6; no clear D gene. The CDR3 spans 16 residues. The V gene's germline CDR1 is SGHVS and CDR2 FQNEAQ. Trimming removed 0 bases from V and 10 bases from J, with 16 bases in between. The CDR3 region has the DNA TGTGCCAGCAGCTTAGCGGGAGCGGAGCCCGGGTCACCCCTCCACTTT. This translates into CASSLAGAEPGSPLHF. Full variable domain (remainder filled in from reference TRBV7-8 and TRBJ1-6): GAGVSQSPRYKVAKRGQDVALRCDPISGHVSLFWYQQALGQGPEFLTYFQNEAQLDKSGLPSDRFFAERPEGSVSTLKIQRTQQEDSAVYLCASSLAGAEPGSPLHFGNGTRLTVT.

The rearrangement joins TRBV28 to TRBJ2-2; possible D gene TRBD1, 5 bases. Between the trimmed V and J ends, which lost 7 bases and 4 bases, there was a span of 10 bases. CDR1 MDHEN and CDR2 SYDVKM come from the germline V gene. The length of the CDR3 is 13 residues. CDR3 sequence: CASMGRPTGELFF. DNA of the CDR3: TGTGCCAGCATGGGGCGCCCCACCGGGGAGCTGTTTTTT.

The chain's CDR3 is CASTSLATYEQYF. Here the CDR3 DNA reads TGCGCCAGCACCTCCCTCGCTACCTACGAGCAGTACTTC. The rearrangement links TRBV10-2 to TRBJ2-7; D gene unclear. Trimming stripped 7 bases from V and 2 bases from J, with 12 bases between. Germline lookup yields CDR1 WSHSY and CDR2 SAAADI. The CDR3 runs to 13 residues.

The table lists this clone with a few counts. The chain joins TRBV9 to TRBJ2-2, with D unresolved. V was pared by 0 bases and J by 1 base, with 10 bases between. Germline-derived CDR1 and CDR2 are SGDLS and YYNGEE. The CDR3 covers 16 residues. CDR3 DNA: TGTGCCAGCAGCGTAGACCTAGTAGGGAACACCGGGGAGCTGTTTTTT. This gives the protein CASSVDLVGNTGELFF.

The chain couples TRBV3-1 (or the pseudogene TRBV3-2) to TRBJ1-2; possible D gene TRBD1, 5 bases. The V gene lost 3 bases and the J gene lost 6 bases, with 11 bases spanning the gap. The CDR3 length is 13 residues. Germline CDR1 reads LGHDT; CDR2 reads YNNKEL (reference sequence). CDR3 sequence: CASSQGMTDGYTF. The CDR3 DNA is TGTGCCAGCAGCCAGGGTATGACAGATGGCTACACCTTC.

V and J are TRBV5-1 and TRBJ1-1, with 10 bases matching TRBD1. Trimming removed 5 bases from V and 5 bases from J; junction bases left unmatched: 6. Germline V gene lookup returns CDR1 SGHRS and CDR2 YFSETQ. The CDR3 is 14 amino acids. CDR3 sequence: CASSLGTGVTEAFF. The CDR3 nucleotides read TGCGCCAGCAGTCTCGGGACAGGGGTTACTGAAGCTTTCTTT.

The V call is TRBV28, the J call TRBJ1-5, with TRBD1 matching 9 bases. J gave up 6 bases and V 3 bases, and 9 bases lay outside the gene matches. The CDR3 covers 16 residues. Germline V lookup: CDR1 MDHEN, CDR2 SYDVKM. CDR3: CASSFGLGTGFQPQHF. CDR3 DNA: TGTGCCAGCAGTTTTGGGCTTGGGACAGGGTTTCAGCCCCAGCATTTT.

The chain links TRBV28 to TRBJ2-7; D not resolved. The length of the CDR3 is 11 residues. Germline CDR1 is MDHEN and CDR2 is SYDVKM. V gave up 4 bases and J gave up 6 bases, with 7 bases separating them. The CDR3, as DNA: TGTGCCAGCAGTTCTCCGGGCGAGCAGTACTTC. It yields the protein CASSSPGEQYF. The whole variable domain, filled in from reference TRBV28 and TRBJ2-7, reads DVKVTQSSRYLVKRTGEKVFLECVQDMDHENMFWYRQDPGLGLRLIYFSYDVKMKEKGDIPEGYSVSREKKERFSLILESASTNQTSMYLCASSSPGEQYFGPGTRLTVT.

V gene TRBV15 combines with J gene TRBJ1-3; no clear D. The CDR3 loop spans 12 amino acids. Germline V gives CDR1 LNHNV, CDR2 YYDKDF (reference sequence). The V end lost 8 bases, the J end lost 4 bases, and 9 bases lay between the germline ends. CDR3 in DNA: TGTGCCACCCGTAGCTCCGGAAACACCATATATTTT. It translates to CATRSSGNTIYF.

The genes are TRBV11-2 and TRBJ2-7, with D unclear. The V end was cut by 3 bases, the J end by 0 bases, with 6 bases between. This CDR3 is built from 13 residues. CDR1 SGHAT and CDR2 FQNNGV come from the germline V gene. CDR3 DNA: TGTGCCAGCAGCTTTCCTAACTCCTACGAGCAGTACTTC. Translated: CASSFPNSYEQYF.

The gene calls are TRBV2 and TRBJ1-1; 10 bases fit TRBD1. Germline CDR1 SNHLY, CDR2 FYNNEI. The J segment lost 1 base and the V segment lost 3 bases, leaving 2 bases of the junction unmatched. This CDR3 is 15 amino acids long. CDR3 region: CASSDWDRGNTEAFF. Written as DNA, the CDR3 is TGTGCCAGCAGTGACTGGGACAGGGGGAACACTGAAGCTTTCTTT.

This rearrangement joins TRBV6-5 to TRBJ2-5; TRBD1 might be the D (6 bases). V lost 6 bases and J lost 4, with 15 bases in between. Per the germline V gene, CDR1 is MNHEY and CDR2 is SVGAGI. CDR3 length: 14 residues. CDR3 coding DNA: TGTGCCAGCAGCTCGCAGGGGTTCCGAGAGACCCAGTACTTC. This gives the protein CASSSQGFRETQYF.

The chain uses TRBV28 and TRBJ1-5; 12 bases match TRBD1. Germline V gene lookup returns CDR1 MDHEN and CDR2 SYDVKM. The CDR3 is 18 residues long. The ends lost 5 bases at V and 0 bases at J; junction bases unmatched: 8. This chain's CDR3 is CASSPGQGALVSNQPQHF. Written as DNA, the CDR3 is TGTGCCAGCAGTCCGGGACAGGGGGCCCTTGTTAGCAATCAGCCCCAGCATTTT.

The J gene is TRBJ1-1, the V gene TRBV19; 7 bases map to TRBD1. The junction had 10 bases not matched to a gene; V was cut back by 6 bases and J by 0 bases. The CDR3 loop spans 16 amino acids. Germline V gene lookup returns CDR1 LNHDA and CDR2 SQIVND (reference sequence). The chain's CDR3 is CASRSPATGMNTEAFF. The DNA for the CDR3 is TGTGCCAGTAGATCACCCGCGACAGGGATGAACACTGAAGCTTTCTTT.

A single count supports this clone. V usage is TRBV4-2 and J usage is TRBJ2-6; D ambiguous. The CDR3 is 16 residues long. Trimming removed 5 bases from V and 2 bases from J, with 13 bases in between. Germline CDR1 and CDR2: LGHNA and YNFKEQ. The CDR3 spells CASSGPQQPGANVLTF. As DNA, the CDR3 is TGTGCCAGCAGCGGGCCCCAACAACCTGGGGCCAACGTCCTGACTTTC.

The chain carries TRBV30 and TRBJ1-1, with D uncertain. The V gene's germline CDR1 is GTSNPN and CDR2 SVGIG (reference sequence). This CDR3 contains 15 residues. Trimming removed 0 bases at V and 8 bases at J, with 19 bases between. The CDR3 region is CAWSVNLREEREAFF. The CDR3 coding sequence is TGTGCCTGGAGTGTAAATCTCCGAGAGGAAAGAGAAGCTTTCTTT.

The chain joins TRBV28 to TRBJ1-5; possibly TRBD1 for D (6 bases). The CDR3 sequence is 17 residues long. V was cut by 4 bases and J by 0 bases, with 16 bases left in between. Germline CDR1 MDHEN, CDR2 SYDVKM. CDR3 amino acids: CASSSERGLNSNQPQHF. Written as DNA, the CDR3 is TGTGCCAGCAGTTCGGAGCGGGGGCTTAATAGCAATCAGCCCCAGCATTTT.

This clone appeared once. The chain uses TRBV7-2 and TRBJ2-7, with D possibly TRBD2 on 5 matching bases. There are 14 residues in the CDR3. Per the germline V gene, CDR1 is SGHTA and CDR2 is FQGNSA. The V and J ends lost 3 bases and 3 bases respectively, with 12 bases between them. This CDR3 reads CASSFLPEGYEQYF. DNA for the CDR3: TGTGCCAGCAGCTTCCTACCCGAGGGCTACGAGCAGTACTTC. The entire variable domain, with the rest obtained from reference TRBV7-2 and TRBJ2-7, is as follows: GAGVSQSPSNKVTEKGKDVELRCDPISGHTALYWYRQSLGQGLEFLIYFQGNSAPDKSGLPSDRFSAERTGGSVSTLTIQRTQQEDSAVYLCASSFLPEGYEQYFGPGTRLTVT.

The V and J genes are TRBV5-1 and TRBJ2-5, with 9 bases lining up with TRBD2. The CDR3 contains 16 residues. The ends lost 4 bases at V and 5 bases at J; junction bases unmatched: 12. Germline-derived CDR1 and CDR2 are SGHRS and YFSETQ. CDR3: CASSPLGRGGLETQYF. The CDR3 DNA is TGCGCCAGCAGCCCCCTAGGGCGGGGGGGCTTGGAGACCCAGTACTTC.

The chain recombines TRBV10-3 with TRBJ2-5; the D gene is possibly TRBD2 (5 bases). The CDR3 consists of 13 residues. Germline CDR1 ENHRY, CDR2 SYGVKD. V was shortened by 3 bases and J by 2 bases, with 7 bases between the two germline ends. In nucleotides, the CDR3 is TGTGCCATCAGTGACGGGGTTCAAGAGACCCAGTACTTC. It is translated as CAISDGVQETQYF.

V gene TRBV28 combines with J gene TRBJ1-4, with 7 bases lining up with TRBD1. Germline lookup yields CDR1 MDHEN and CDR2 SYDVKM. The CDR3 extends over 14 amino acids. V gave up 7 bases and J gave up 8 bases; unmatched junction bases: 10. The CDR3 nucleotides are TGTGCCAGCATGAGGCCCTCCAGGGGGGAAAAACTGTTTTTT. This codes for CASMRPSRGEKLFF.

The CDR3 nucleotides read TGTGCCAGCAGCCCCCGACAGTGGAACACTGAAGCTTTCTTT. Its translation is CASSPRQWNTEAFF. V is TRBV9 and J is TRBJ1-1; D is possibly TRBD1 (5 bases). The germline gives CDR1 SGDLS, CDR2 YYNGEE. The CDR3 is 14 amino acids. V lost 4 bases and J lost 1, with 11 bases in between.

The rearrangement joins TRBV5-6 to TRBJ2-7, with a weak D call TRBD2 (6 bases). There are 14 residues in the CDR3. The V gene lost 4 bases and the J gene lost 0 bases, with 11 bases spanning the gap. Germline V gene sequence: CDR1 SGHDT, CDR2 YYEEEE. The CDR3: CASSAKTSSYEQYF. For the CDR3, the DNA is TGTGCCAGCAGCGCCAAGACTAGCTCCTACGAGCAGTACTTC.

This clone was recorded a few times. The chain carries TRBV19 and TRBJ1-5; maybe TRBD1 (5 bases). The CDR3 totals 15 residues. Germline CDR1 and CDR2: LNHDA and SQIVND (reference sequence). Trimming cost V 3 bases and J 4 bases, with 13 bases left between them. Here the CDR3 reads CASSMSRARNQPQHF. Here the CDR3 DNA reads TGTGCCAGTAGTATGTCCAGGGCTAGAAATCAGCCCCAGCATTTT.

The gene calls are TRBV13 and TRBJ2-7, with 7 nucleotides matching TRBD1. In germline, CDR1 is PRHDT, CDR2 FYEKMQ (reference sequence). The CDR3 length is 18 residues. V lost 3 bases and J lost 3; bases outside the gene matches: 17. The CDR3 loop is CASSLAARNRGFNYEQYF. The DNA for the CDR3 is TGTGCCAGCAGCTTGGCCGCGAGGAACAGGGGATTTAACTACGAGCAGTACTTC.

This rearrangement joins TRBV19 to TRBJ2-1; D is possibly TRBD2 (6 bases). The V end lost 7 bases, the J end lost 4 bases, and 14 bases lay between the germline ends. The CDR3 totals 14 residues. Germline V CDR1 and CDR2: LNHDA, SQIVND (reference sequence). The CDR3 DNA sequence: TGTGCCAGTACCCCCCGGGGGAGTTACAATGAGCAGTTCTTC. Amino acid sequence: CASTPRGSYNEQFF.